Sequencing of this TCR beta chain was carried out in a study of OX40 agonist ivuxolimab in advanced cancers. V trimming: 7 bases; J trimming: 7 bases; junction bases outside the gene matches: 11. In germline, CDR1 is MDHEN, CDR2 SYDVKM. The CDR3 covers 15 residues. This table comes from immunoSEQ multiplex PCR, and its TCRdb copy is limited to in-frame clones, with some not included. The sample consists of approximately 100,000 clones, 90% of them appearing once. In regard to this clone: No antigen is known for it.

Broader study findings: At 0.1 to 3.0 mg/kg and by week 6, clonal expansion occurred in CD4+ and CD8+ blood T cells. Expanded clones belonging to CD8+ T cells outnumbered, on average, those of CD4+.

The rearrangement links TRBV28 to TRBJ2-1, with 9 bases lining up with TRBD2. Sequencing was performed on CD4+ or CD8+ T cells sorted from blood, taken in a trial of the OX40 agonist ivuxolimab. This receptor was obtained from an adult with an advanced solid tumor such as melanoma, head and neck, liver or kidney cancer. The CDR3: CASTSGGRARNEQFF. CDR3 nucleotide sequence: TGTGCCAGCACCTCCGGCGGGAGGGCCCGGAATGAGCAGTTCTTC.